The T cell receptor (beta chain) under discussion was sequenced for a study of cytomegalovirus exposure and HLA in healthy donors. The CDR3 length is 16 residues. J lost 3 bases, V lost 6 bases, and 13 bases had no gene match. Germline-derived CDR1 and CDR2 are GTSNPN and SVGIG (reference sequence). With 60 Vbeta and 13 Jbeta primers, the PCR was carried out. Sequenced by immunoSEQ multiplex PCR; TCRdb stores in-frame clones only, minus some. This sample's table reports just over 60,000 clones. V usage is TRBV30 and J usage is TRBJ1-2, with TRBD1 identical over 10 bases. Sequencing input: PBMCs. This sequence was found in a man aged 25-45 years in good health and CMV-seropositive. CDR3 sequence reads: CACSAFLTGGDYGYTF. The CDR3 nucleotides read TGTGCCTGTTCCGCCTTCCTGACAGGGGGCGACTATGGCTACACCTTC.